The 20 T cell receptor beta chains listed next were all sequenced from one sample in a study of blood T cell repertoires in COVID-19. TCRdb's copy holds only in-frame clones and misses some; the assay was immunoSEQ multiplex PCR. The sample shows 97,000 or so clones, 70% to 90% of them seen only once. The sequencing input was peripheral blood. These receptors all stem from a man in his fifties with active COVID-19.

The chain is built from TRBV3-1 (or the pseudogene TRBV3-2) and TRBJ2-2, with 10 bases aligning to TRBD2. The CDR3 contains 16 residues. Per the germline V gene, CDR1 is LGHDT and CDR2 is YNNKEL (reference sequence). V lost 6 bases to trimming and J lost 6 bases; unmatched junction nucleotides: 10. The CDR3 is CASRYRAGGASGELFF. DNA for the CDR3: TGTGCCAGCAGGTACCGAGCGGGGGGGGCTTCCGGGGAGCTGTTTTTT.

V and J are TRBV5-5 and TRBJ2-1; 11 bases are a match to TRBD1. With 3 bases clipped from V and 6 bases from J, the junction kept 2 bases outside the gene matches. Looked up from germline, CDR1 is SGHKS and CDR2 is YYEKEE (reference sequence). The CDR3 contains 14 residues. CDR3 DNA: TGTGCCAGCAGCTGGGACAGGGGGGGCAATGAGCAGTTCTTC. This translates into CASSWDRGGNEQFF. Variable domain in full (rest from reference TRBV5-5 and TRBJ2-1): DAGVTQSPTHLIKTRGQQVTLRCSPISGHKSVSWYQQVLGQGPQFIFQYYEKEERGRGNFPDRFSARQFPNYSSELNVNALLLGDSALYLCASSWDRGGNEQFFGPGTRLTVL.

The gene calls are TRBV29-1 and TRBJ1-2, with 7 bases identical to TRBD1. In germline, CDR1 is SQVTM, CDR2 ANQGSEA. With 5 bases clipped from V and 3 bases from J, the junction kept 3 bases outside the gene matches. CDR3 length: 12 residues. CDR3 amino acids: CSVSQGDYGYTF. The CDR3 DNA sequence: TGCAGCGTTAGCCAGGGGGACTATGGCTACACCTTC.

In this sample, this clone turned up a few times. This CDR3 is CASSLGGQGARQPQHF. The DNA of the CDR3 is TGTGCCAGCAGTTTAGGGGGACAGGGGGCGCGTCAGCCCCAGCATTTT. J is TRBJ1-5 and V is TRBV27; the match to TRBD1 covers 12 bases. This CDR3 is 16 amino acids long. The V gene's germline CDR1 is MNHEY and CDR2 SMNVEV (reference sequence). Trimming cost V 2 bases and J 6 bases; bases outside gene matches: 5.

The chain employs TRBV28 and TRBJ1-5, with 7 bases aligning to TRBD1. This CDR3 region has 15 residues. V gave up 6 bases and J gave up 0 bases; unmatched junction bases: 5. Germline CDR1 is MDHEN and CDR2 is SYDVKM. CDR3 sequence reads: CASRTTGYSNQPQHF. CDR3 DNA: TGTGCCAGCAGGACGACAGGGTATAGCAATCAGCCCCAGCATTTT.

The chain is built from TRBV19 and TRBJ1-6; weak D call: TRBD1 (6 bases). Germline CDR1 and CDR2: LNHDA and SQIVND (reference sequence). V shed 7 bases and J shed 8 bases, with 18 bases lying between them. There are 15 residues in the CDR3. For the CDR3, the DNA is TGTGCCAGTACTCTACAGGGCTTGGGAGATTCACCCCTCCACTTT. This gives the protein CASTLQGLGDSPLHF.

The CDR3 region has the DNA TGTGCCAGCAGCTTTCCCCCAGGTTTCCCTGAAGCTTTCTTT. Protein product: CASSFPPGFPEAFF. The V call is TRBV7-9, the J call TRBJ1-1, with D hard to call. The CDR3 is 14 amino acids. Trimming stripped 3 bases from V and 6 bases from J, with 14 bases between. In germline, CDR1 is SEHNR, CDR2 FQNEAQ (reference sequence).

The chain recombines TRBV7-2 with TRBJ1-3; 7 nucleotides line up with TRBD1. This CDR3 region has 15 residues. Germline CDR1 is SGHTA and CDR2 is FQGNSA. Trimming cost V 5 bases and J 0 bases; bases outside gene matches: 4. This chain's CDR3 is CASSPAGGSGNTIYF. CDR3 nucleotide sequence: TGTGCCAGCAGCCCTGCAGGGGGCTCTGGAAACACCATATATTTT.

The V call is TRBV6-2 or TRBV6-3, the J call TRBJ1-2; D is possibly TRBD1 (5 bases). Trimming left V 2 bases short and J 4 bases short, with 14 bases between. CDR1 MNHEY and CDR2 SVGEGT come from the germline V gene. The CDR3 covers 15 residues. This CDR3 reads CASSYESQGIYGYTF. As DNA, the CDR3 is TGTGCCAGCAGTTACGAATCCCAGGGTATCTATGGCTACACCTTC.

The chain has TRBV7-9 and TRBJ1-5; unclear D gene. This CDR3 has 13 residues. CDR1 is SEHNR, CDR2 FQNEAQ, per germline (reference sequence). The V gene lost 1 base and the J gene lost 4 bases, with 5 bases spanning the gap. DNA for the CDR3: TGTGCCAGCAGCTTAGGGCCTAATCAGCCCCAGCATTTT. Translated, it gives CASSLGPNQPQHF.

V and J are TRBV27 and TRBJ2-7; D might be TRBD1 (6 bases). This CDR3 spans 14 amino acids. V lost 3 bases to trimming and J lost 5 bases, with 14 bases between them. From germline, CDR1 is MNHEY and CDR2 SMNVEV (reference sequence). CDR3 bases: TGTGCCAGCAGTTTCCAGACAGGCCGAGACGAGCAGTACTTC. It encodes CASSFQTGRDEQYF.

The chain carries TRBV27 and TRBJ1-6, with D unresolved. Germline V lookup: CDR1 MNHEY, CDR2 SMNVEV (reference sequence). CDR3 size: 12 residues. V lost 5 bases and J lost 13, with 12 bases in between. The CDR3 reads CASSPAAGPLHF. CDR3 DNA: TGTGCCAGCAGTCCAGCCGCGGGGCCCCTCCACTTT.

The chain joins TRBV6-2 or TRBV6-3 to TRBJ1-6; no definite D call. Per the germline V gene, CDR1 is MNHEY and CDR2 is SVGEGT. The CDR3 is 17 residues long. Between the trimmed V and J ends, which lost 2 bases and 7 bases, there was a span of 18 bases. CDR3: CASSYPRGPGENSPLHF. The CDR3 bases are TGTGCCAGCAGTTACCCCCGCGGGCCGGGAGAAAATTCACCCCTCCACTTT.

This chain links TRBV2 with TRBJ2-7; TRBD1 might be the D (5 bases). The CDR3 extends over 13 amino acids. Trimming took off 4 bases at V and 2 bases at J, with 9 bases between the two ends. The germline V gene has CDR1 SNHLY and CDR2 FYNNEI. CDR3 in amino acids: CASSVTAAYEQYF. The CDR3 region has the DNA TGTGCCAGCAGTGTGACAGCCGCCTACGAGCAGTACTTC.

The rearrangement uses TRBV6-4 and TRBJ1-2; TRBD1 is a possible D gene (6 bases). Germline V CDR1 and CDR2: MRHNA, SNTAGT. The length of the CDR3 is 17 residues. Trimming shortened V by 3 bases and J by 4 bases, and 21 bases separated the two germline ends. CDR3 sequence: CASSEQPSGGVGYGYTF. DNA for the CDR3: TGTGCCAGCAGTGAACAACCGTCGGGGGGCGTCGGCTATGGCTACACCTTC.

This sequence joins TRBV19 and TRBJ1-3, with TRBD1 matching 8 bases. The CDR3 extends over 16 amino acids. The germline V gene encodes CDR1 LNHDA and CDR2 SQIVND (reference sequence). The V and J ends lost 5 bases and 4 bases, in that order; junction bases with no gene match: 10. CDR3 nucleotide sequence: TGTGCCAGTAGTCTCGGCTGGACAGGGATCGGAAACACCATATATTTT. Its protein product is CASSLGWTGIGNTIYF.

The gene calls are TRBV11-3 and TRBJ2-4; a possible D gene is TRBD1 (6 bases). Trimming took 6 bases from V and 5 from J, leaving 11 bases between them. Germline CDR1 and CDR2: SGHNT and YENEEA. The CDR3 extends over 13 amino acids. CDR3 DNA sequence: TGTGCCAGCAGTCCGGGACAAGAAAACATTCAGTACTTC. Amino acid sequence: CASSPGQENIQYF. Complete variable domain (other parts from reference TRBV11-3 and TRBJ2-4): EAGVVQSPRYKIIEKKQPVAFWCNPISGHNTLYWYLQNLGQGPELLIRYENEEAVDDSQLPKDRFSAERLKGVDSTLKIQPAELGDSAVYLCASSPGQENIQYFGAGTRLSVL.

The V call is TRBV5-1, the J call TRBJ2-1; the match to TRBD2 covers 9 bases. Germline values: CDR1 SGHRS, CDR2 YFSETQ. Losses at the gene ends were 4 bases for V and 6 bases for J; bases not matched to a gene: 8. The CDR3 has 15 residues. The CDR3 DNA reads TGCGCCAGCAGCGGGTCTCGCGGGGGGGCCAATGAGCAGTTCTTC. This codes for CASSGSRGGANEQFF.

The V call is TRBV9, the J call TRBJ2-3; D is unclear. The V and J ends lost 0 bases and 2 bases respectively, with 10 bases between them. CDR1 SGDLS and CDR2 YYNGEE come from the germline V gene. This CDR3 contains 15 residues. The CDR3 region has the DNA TGTGCCAGCAGCGTAGGAAACAGCTTCACAGATACGCAGTATTTT. Translation gives CASSVGNSFTDTQYF.

This chain connects TRBV11-2 to TRBJ1-3, with TRBD1 matching 7 bases. The CDR3 totals 19 residues. Germline V gene sequence: CDR1 SGHAT, CDR2 FQNNGV. Losses at the gene ends were 4 bases for V and 0 bases for J; bases not matched to a gene: 15. DNA for the CDR3: TGTGCCAGCAGCTCCGCCTTCCAATGGGACAGAAACTCTGGAAACACCATATATTTT. The encoded protein is CASSSAFQWDRNSGNTIYF.